Listed below are T cell receptor beta chains from one sample, sequenced in a study of blood T cell repertoires in COVID-19. Assay used: immunoSEQ multiplex PCR; TCRdb lists only in-frame clones, some missing. The sample yields about 68,000 clones, 86% seen once. Sequences were obtained from peripheral blood. The receptors derive from a man aged 45 to 65 with acute or convalescent COVID-19. The CDR3 runs from the conserved cysteine through the conserved F or W. A D gene is named only where the DNA matches it firmly. Only some rows state a clone size, as once, few, many or a class for expanded clones.

size	V	J	D	DNA	CDR3
-	TRBV7-3	TRBJ1-2	-	TGTGCCAGCAGCTTAACGGTGGTTGGCGGCTACACCTTC	CASSLTVVGGYTF
-	TRBV6-5	TRBJ1-6	-	TGTGCCAGCAGGGACGACAGGCCCAATTCACCCCTCCACTTT	CASRDDRPNSPLHF
-	TRBV21-1	TRBJ2-7	-	TGTGCCAGCAGCAAATCCCCATGGCAGGGTCACGAGCAGTACTTC	CASSKSPWQGHEQYF
once	TRBV29-1	TRBJ2-2	-	TGCAGCGTGGACACTGACACCGGGGAGCTGTTTTTT	CSVDTDTGELFF
-	TRBV3-1/TRBV3-2	TRBJ1-1	TRBD1	TGTGCCAGCAGCCAAGACCTCAGGGGGTTCGGTGAAGCTTTCTTT	CASSQDLRGFGEAFF
-	TRBV13	TRBJ1-3	-	TGTGCCAGCAGCTTAGGCCGTAACAGGGGAAACACCATATATTTT	CASSLGRNRGNTIYF
-	TRBV24-1	TRBJ2-5	-	TGTGCCACCAGTGATTTGGCGGACTACCAAGAGACCCAGTACTTC	CATSDLADYQETQYF
once	TRBV15	TRBJ1-5	-	TGTGCCACCAGCAGAGAAATTTCAGGTGCCCAGCATTTT	CATSREISGAQHF
-	TRBV28	TRBJ1-1	-	TGTGCCAGCAGGGACAAGGGGGTAGCTTTCTTT	CASRDKGVAFF
-	TRBV11-2	TRBJ2-1	TRBD2	TGTGCCAGCAGCTTAGTGGGGGGGACCTACAATGAGCAGTTCTTC	CASSLVGGTYNEQFF
-	TRBV6-5	TRBJ1-1	TRBD1	TGTGCCAGCAGCGGTCCGGGACAGGGTGCGAGGGCTTTCTTT	CASSGPGQGARAFF
-	TRBV11-2	TRBJ2-2	TRBD2	TGTGCCAGCAGCTTAGTAAGCGGGAGAGGAACCGGGGAGCTGTTTTTT	CASSLVSGRGTGELFF
-	TRBV10-1	TRBJ2-7	TRBD2	TGCGCCAGCAGTGAGTCGTGGCTAGCGGGTTACGAGCAGTACTTC	CASSESWLAGYEQYF
-	TRBV11-2	TRBJ2-7	TRBD1	TGTGCCAGCAGCTCCCGGGACAGGGGATACGAGCAGTACTTC	CASSSRDRGYEQYF
-	TRBV24-1	TRBJ1-1	-	TGTGCCTCCGCCGACAGCTCCATGAACACTGAAGCTTTCTTT	CASADSSMNTEAFF
-	TRBV19	TRBJ2-5	-	TGTGCCAGCCAACCGGACTACCAAGAGACCCAGTACTTC	CASQPDYQETQYF
-	TRBV20-1	TRBJ2-7	TRBD2	TGCAGTGCTAGTCTTCCGGGACTAGCGGGAGGAGGCGAGCAGTACTTC	CSASLPGLAGGGEQYF